The sequence of this T cell receptor (beta chain) was determined in a study of blood T cell repertoires in COVID-19. At the level of the study: Acute and convalescent COVID-19 specimens originated in the United States, Italy and Spain. T cells, B-cell-depleted T cells, or PBMCs provided the cDNA or gDNA that served as material.

The authors' processing: Estimates of nucleated cell counts were drawn from the amplification of reference gene primers. Profiling relied on immunoSEQ multiplex PCR, and the TCRdb table lists in-frame clones only, not all of them. The V and J calls and the clone size are those of that table, but D and trimming were determined from the DNA. The sample includes 250,000 or so clones, approximately 86% of them seen just once. The sequence was obtained from a middle-aged man with active or convalescent COVID-19. Sample: peripheral blood.

CDR3 DNA: TGTGCCAGTAGTGAACAGGGGGCAGGCAATCAGCCCCAGCATTTT. It encodes CASSEQGAGNQPQHF. V gene TRBV19 combines with J gene TRBJ1-5; 9 bases map to TRBD1. The CDR3 spans 15 residues. Trimming removed 5 bases from V and 2 bases from J; junction bases left unmatched: 4. Germline assignment: CDR1 LNHDA and CDR2 SQIVND (reference sequence).